A selection of T cell receptor beta chains follows, all from one sample in a study of CD8+ T cells in alopecia areata. The method was immunoSEQ multiplex PCR; TCRdb's version includes in-frame clones alone and lacks a portion of them. The table has 100,000 to 150,000 clones, 45% to 65% seen once. The sequences come from CD4+ T cells sorted from blood, collected at week 0. The receptors were sampled from a human donor with alopecia areata. Both conserved end residues are part of each CDR3. The D gene is left open where the match is weak. Clone size is not always given. Where it is, it says once, few, many or a class for expanded clones.

clone_size j_call d_call v_call cdr3_aa cdr3_nt
. TRBJ2-5 . TRBV7-9 CASTRTTTGEQETQYF TGTGCCAGCACCCGCACCACTACTGGAGAACAAGAGACCCAGTACTTC
. TRBJ2-7 . TRBV11-3 CASSLFRGSYEQYF TGTGCCAGCAGCTTATTTCGGGGGAGCTACGAGCAGTACTTC
. TRBJ1-1 . TRBV18 CASSPPARVDTEAFF TGTGCCAGCTCACCACCGGCCAGGGTGGATACTGAAGCTTTCTTT
. TRBJ2-5 TRBD1 TRBV29-1 CSVGVQGAETQYF TGCAGCGTTGGGGTACAGGGGGCAGAGACCCAGTACTTC
few TRBJ1-2 . TRBV7-2 CASSSGLGGGYTF TGTGCCAGCAGCTCGGGACTCGGCGGTGGCTACACCTTC
. TRBJ2-2 . TRBV5-6 CASSPEGPNTGELFF TGTGCCAGCAGTCCCGAGGGGCCGAACACCGGGGAGCTGTTTTTT
. TRBJ2-2 . TRBV9 CASSAGSVAGELFF TGTGCCAGCAGCGCCGGGTCGGTCGCCGGGGAGCTGTTTTTT
few TRBJ1-5 . TRBV2 CASSDRASNQPQHF TGTGCCAGCAGTGACAGGGCTAGCAATCAGCCCCAGCATTTT
. TRBJ1-4 TRBD1 TRBV5-1 CASSFGTVSGKLFF TGCGCCAGCAGCTTCGGGACAGTAAGCGGAAAACTGTTTTTT
. TRBJ1-5 . TRBV30 CAWSGQTNQPQHF TGTGCCTGGAGTGGGCAGACCAATCAGCCCCAGCATTTT
. TRBJ1-2 . TRBV15 CATSRDGHLNYGYTF TGTGCCACCAGCAGAGATGGCCATCTCAACTATGGCTACACCTTC
. TRBJ1-5 TRBD1 TRBV19 CASSIWDRGVSNQPQHF TGTGCCAGTAGTATTTGGGACAGAGGGGTTAGCAATCAGCCCCAGCATTTT
. TRBJ2-1 . TRBV10-3 CAISEMGGEVDEQFF TGTGCCATCAGTGAGATGGGGGGAGAGGTCGATGAGCAGTTCTTC
. TRBJ2-1 . TRBV7-9 CASSPRGLDEQFF TGTGCCAGCAGCCCCCGGGGATTGGATGAGCAGTTCTTC
. TRBJ1-5 . TRBV7-2 CASSLVKGLSNQPQHF TGTGCCAGCAGCTTAGTGAAGGGATTAAGCAATCAGCCCCAGCATTTT
few TRBJ2-3 TRBD1 TRBV2 CASSGETGEMTDTQYF TGTGCCAGCAGCGGAGAGACAGGGGAGATGACAGATACGCAGTATTTT
. TRBJ2-7 . TRBV18 CASSQTRDGRQYF TGTGCCAGCTCACAAACGCGGGACGGGCGGCAGTACTTC
. TRBJ2-1 . TRBV5-1 CASRVLSGHEQFF TGCGCCAGCAGAGTACTGAGTGGCCATGAGCAGTTCTTC
. TRBJ2-1 TRBD1 TRBV7-9 CASSLGYTGDYNEQFF TGTGCCAGCAGCTTAGGATACACAGGGGATTACAATGAGCAGTTCTTC
few TRBJ1-1 . TRBV20-1 CSARDELEAFF TGCAGTGCTAGAGATGAACTTGAAGCTTTCTTT